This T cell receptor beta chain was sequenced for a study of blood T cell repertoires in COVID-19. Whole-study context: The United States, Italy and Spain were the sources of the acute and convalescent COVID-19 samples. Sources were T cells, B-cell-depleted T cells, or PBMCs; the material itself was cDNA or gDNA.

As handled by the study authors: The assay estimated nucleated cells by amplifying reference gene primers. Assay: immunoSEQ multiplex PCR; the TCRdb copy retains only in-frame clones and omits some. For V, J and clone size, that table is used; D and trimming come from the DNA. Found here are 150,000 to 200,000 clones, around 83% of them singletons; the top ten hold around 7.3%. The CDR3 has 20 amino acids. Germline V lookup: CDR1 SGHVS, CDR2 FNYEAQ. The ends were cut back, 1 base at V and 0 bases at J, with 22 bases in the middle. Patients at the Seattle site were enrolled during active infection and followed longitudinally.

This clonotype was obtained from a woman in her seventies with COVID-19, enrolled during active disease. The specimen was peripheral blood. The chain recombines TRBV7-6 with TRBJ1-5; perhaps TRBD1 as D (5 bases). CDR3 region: CASSLGPGVTGAYSNQPQHF. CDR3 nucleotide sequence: TGTGCCAGCAGCTTAGGACCAGGAGTAACAGGAGCTTATAGCAATCAGCCCCAGCATTTT.